This T cell receptor (beta chain) emerged from a study of blood T cell repertoires in COVID-19. CDR3 length equals 13 residues. Trimming left V 3 bases short and J 0 bases short, with 5 bases between. CDR1 is KGHSH and CDR2 is LQKENI in the germline V gene. Clones were read by immunoSEQ multiplex PCR, and TCRdb kept only the in-frame ones, dropping some. Of about 110,000 clones detected, 81% appear once; the ten largest clones hold 30% to 45%. J is TRBJ1-1 and V is TRBV18; D call uncertain. The sequence derives from an elderly man with acute or convalescent COVID-19. Specimen: peripheral blood. The CDR3 nucleotides read TGTGCCAGCTCACCGACATTGAACACTGAAGCTTTCTTT. Translating gives CASSPTLNTEAFF.